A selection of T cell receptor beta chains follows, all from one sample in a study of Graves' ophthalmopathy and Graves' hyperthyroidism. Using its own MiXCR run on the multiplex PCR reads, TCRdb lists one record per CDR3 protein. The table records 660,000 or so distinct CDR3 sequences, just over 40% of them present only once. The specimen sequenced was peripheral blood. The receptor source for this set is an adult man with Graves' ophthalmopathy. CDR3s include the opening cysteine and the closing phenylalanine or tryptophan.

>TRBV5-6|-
CASSLDGGAYNEQFF
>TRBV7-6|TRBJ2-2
CASSPPHDPAVTGELFF
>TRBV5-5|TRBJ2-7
CASSLTGTVSEQYF
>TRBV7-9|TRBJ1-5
CASSREGVQPQHF
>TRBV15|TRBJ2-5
CATSRLPGSAGETQYF
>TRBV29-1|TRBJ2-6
CSVEGQGAGANVLTF
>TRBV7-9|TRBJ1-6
CASSKRQGGDSPLHF
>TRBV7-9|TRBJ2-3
CASSPRTSRPDTQYF
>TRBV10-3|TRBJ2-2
CAISEGVGARGELFF
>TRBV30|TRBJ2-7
CAWSVGDRYYEQYF
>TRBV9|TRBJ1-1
CASSGSTGFTEAFF
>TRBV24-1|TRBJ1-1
CATSDSGRMNTEAFF
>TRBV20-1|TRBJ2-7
CSARGYLGEQYF
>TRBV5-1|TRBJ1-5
CASSLLAGQPQHF
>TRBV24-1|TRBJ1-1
CATSESTGTTEAFF
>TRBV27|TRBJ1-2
CASRISGTGTGYGYTF
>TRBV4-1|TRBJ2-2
CASSQDGLAGALNTGELFF
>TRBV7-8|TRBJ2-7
CASSLAPDSISYEQYF
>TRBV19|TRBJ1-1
CASSIRRALPTEAFF
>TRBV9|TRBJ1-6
CASSEGVLNSPLHF
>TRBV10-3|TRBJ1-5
CAIMGTGGNQPQHF
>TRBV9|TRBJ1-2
CASSVGGREYGYTF
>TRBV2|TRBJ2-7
CASSVNRGSYEQYF
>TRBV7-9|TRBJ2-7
CASSQVISPVYEQYF
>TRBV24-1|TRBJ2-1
CATSDWDMGNEQFF
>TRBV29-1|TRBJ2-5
CSVPRGETQYF
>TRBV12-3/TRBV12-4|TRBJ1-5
CASSPTGRGQPQHF
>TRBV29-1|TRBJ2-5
CSVGTTQETQYF
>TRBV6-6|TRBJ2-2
CASRDRDKNTGELFF
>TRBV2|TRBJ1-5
CASSESGFQPQHF
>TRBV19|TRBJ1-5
CASSLQGARQPQHF
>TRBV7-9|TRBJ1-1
CASSWEGASLEAFF
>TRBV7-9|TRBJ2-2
CASSQSRTNTGELFF
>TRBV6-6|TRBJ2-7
CASSLGSTRRDEQYF
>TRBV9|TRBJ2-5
CASSAGGGGTQETQYF
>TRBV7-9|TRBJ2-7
CASSRQGDYEQYF
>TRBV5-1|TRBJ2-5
CASSSSRTAQETQYF
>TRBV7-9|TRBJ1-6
CADSLTGSWDNSPLHF
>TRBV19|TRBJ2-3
CASSKEGSTDTQYF
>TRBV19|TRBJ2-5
CATSEGTPQETQYF
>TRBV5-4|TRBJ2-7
CANSVGLAGSYEQYF
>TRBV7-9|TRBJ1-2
CASSLTGGGLAYGCTF
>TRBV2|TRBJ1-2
CASSGGRDGYTF
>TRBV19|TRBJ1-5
CASSIRFGIQPQHF
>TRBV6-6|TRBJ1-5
CASSGEYSNQPQHF
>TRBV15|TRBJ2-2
CATSRRQTATGELFF
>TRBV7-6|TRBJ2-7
CASSSRAGGPTYEQYF
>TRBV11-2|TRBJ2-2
CASSLAGQNNGELFF
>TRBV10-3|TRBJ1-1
CASRDPQDAEAFF
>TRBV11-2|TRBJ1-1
CASSPRHRDAMNTEAFF